This T cell receptor (beta chain) is drawn from a study of OX40 agonist ivuxolimab in advanced cancers. Study observations and caveats: Expanded peripheral T cells had an undetermined antigen specificity. Blood T cells, both CD4+ and CD8+, expanded clonally by week 6 at 0.1 to 3.0 mg/kg.

Comments on this clone: Its matching antigen is unknown.

The table came from immunoSEQ multiplex PCR; TCRdb's copy has only in-frame clones and leaves some out. The sample has tens of thousands of clones; roughly four fifths are singletons. The germline gives CDR1 SEHNR, CDR2 FQNEAQ (reference sequence). The CDR3 totals 16 residues. Between the trimmed V and J ends, which lost 1 base and 4 bases, there was a span of 14 bases. This TCR came from an adult with an advanced solid tumor such as melanoma, head and neck, liver or kidney cancer. The rearrangement joins TRBV7-9 to TRBJ1-3; D unresolved. The sequencing used CD4+ or CD8+ T cells sorted from blood, collected in a trial of the OX40 agonist ivuxolimab. DNA for the CDR3: TGTGCCAGCAGCTTAGTGAGCGGCAAATCGGGAAACACCATATATTTT. It is translated as CASSLVSGKSGNTIYF.